The 26 T cell receptor beta chains presented below share a single source sample, sequenced in a study of a mutant IDH1 vaccine in newly diagnosed glioma. For these receptors, no antigen is known. Indicated time point: week 5, during vaccination. All doses held 300 ug of mutant IDH1 20-mer peptide, with topical imiquimod. The assay was immunoSEQ multiplex PCR, and TCRdb's table has in-frame clones only and misses some. The table includes tens of thousands of clones, approximately 86% detected once. This specimen was PBMCs, taken from a glioma patient whose treatment included an IDH1 peptide vaccine. These receptors all stem from a woman under 30 with glioma. Some clones in this sample may be carry-over from other donors' samples.

The genes are TRBV10-1 and TRBJ1-4; 8 bases map to TRBD1. Germline V CDR1 and CDR2: WNHNN, SYGVQD (reference sequence). This CDR3 has 13 amino acids. Trimming at V came to 11 bases and at J to 3 bases, leaving 5 bases not matched to a gene. The CDR3 sequence: CAHRGGANEKLFF. In DNA form, the CDR3 reads TGCGCCCACAGGGGGGGGGCTAATGAAAAACTGTTTTTT.

CDR3 bases: TGTGCCAGCAGCTACTTTAGCGGGAGTTGGTACGAGCAGTACTTC. It is translated as CASSYFSGSWYEQYF. The chain has TRBV11-3 and TRBJ2-7, with TRBD2 matching 9 bases. Per the germline V gene, CDR1 is SGHNT and CDR2 is YENEEA. This CDR3 has 15 residues. The V gene end was trimmed by 4 bases and the J gene end by 4 bases; junction bases not matched to a gene: 8.

The chain recombines TRBV5-8 with TRBJ1-2, with 10 positions matching TRBD1. With 4 bases clipped from V and 5 bases from J, the junction kept 2 bases outside the gene matches. The CDR3 is 13 residues long. In germline, CDR1 is SGHTS, CDR2 YDEGEE. CDR3 region: CASSPDRGYGYTF. The CDR3 DNA sequence: TGTGCCAGCAGCCCGGACAGGGGGTATGGCTACACCTTC.

This clone appeared a single time. DNA for the CDR3: TGTGCTAGTGGTTTGGGGTGGGCAGGGGGCCGTTTCACCGGGGAGCTGTTTTTT. Protein product: CASGLGWAGGRFTGELFF. The chain carries TRBV12-5 and TRBJ2-2; 8 bases align to TRBD1. The germline gives CDR1 LGHNT, CDR2 FRNRAP. The junction had 11 bases not matched to a gene; V was cut back by 1 base and J by 4 bases. This CDR3 has 18 residues. The full variable domain, with the rest looked up from reference TRBV12-5 and TRBJ2-2, is DARVTQTPRHKVTEMGQEVTMRCQPILGHNTVFWYRQTMMQGLELLAYFRNRAPLDDSGMPKDRFSAEMPDATLATLKIQPSEPRDSAVYFCASGLGWAGGRFTGELFFGEGSRLTVL.

This clone was recorded only once. The V and J genes are TRBV19 and TRBJ1-1; 7 nucleotides align to TRBD1. The germline V gene encodes CDR1 LNHDA and CDR2 SQIVND (reference sequence). The CDR3 totals 14 residues. V lost 7 bases to trimming and J lost 4 bases; unmatched junction nucleotides: 9. In DNA form, the CDR3 reads TGTGCCAGTATCTCGGACAGGTCTAGCACTGAAGCTTTCTTT. Protein sequence: CASISDRSSTEAFF.

The chain uses TRBV19 and TRBJ1-1, with TRBD1 identical over 7 bases. CDR1 and CDR2 (germline): LNHDA, SQIVND (reference sequence). V lost 3 bases and J lost 0; bases outside the gene matches: 1. This CDR3 region has 14 residues. The CDR3 protein is CASSIQGVNTEAFF. CDR3 DNA sequence: TGTGCCAGTAGTATCCAGGGGGTGAACACTGAAGCTTTCTTT. Filled out from reference TRBV19 and TRBJ1-1, the complete variable domain reads DGGITQSPKYLFRKEGQNVTLSCEQNLNHDAMYWYRQDPGQGLRLIYYSQIVNDFQKGDIAEGYSVSREKKESFPLTVTSAQKNPTAFYLCASSIQGVNTEAFFGQGTRLTVV.

This chain uses TRBV4-1 with TRBJ2-2; D might be TRBD2 (5 bases). The CDR3 is 13 residues long. Trimming left V 4 bases short and J 11 bases short, with 14 bases between. Germline CDR1 MGHRA, CDR2 YSYEKL. The DNA of the CDR3 is TGCGCCAGCAGCCCAGAAAGAAGCGGAGAGCTGTTTTTT. Amino acid sequence: CASSPERSGELFF.

The table lists this clone with a count of one. The V and J genes are TRBV13 and TRBJ2-5; D remains ambiguous. CDR3 length: 13 residues. Trimming pared 6 bases from V and 1 base from J, leaving 9 bases between. CDR1 PRHDT and CDR2 FYEKMQ come from the germline V gene (reference sequence). This CDR3 is CASRPPAQETQYF. The CDR3 bases are TGTGCCAGCAGGCCACCGGCCCAAGAGACCCAGTACTTC.

The chain carries TRBV9 and TRBJ1-2; possible D gene TRBD1, 5 bases. The V gene's germline CDR1 is SGDLS and CDR2 YYNGEE. V was clipped by 0 bases and J by 1 base, with 16 bases between them. This CDR3 contains 17 residues. CDR3 nucleotides: TGTGCCAGCAGCGTAGATAACAGGCGCGGGGGTAACTATGGCTACACCTTC. This gives the protein CASSVDNRRGGNYGYTF.

The chain links TRBV13 to TRBJ2-7; TRBD1 might be the D (5 bases). The CDR3 runs 12 residues. Trimming left V 4 bases short and J 5 bases short, with 9 bases between. Germline lookup yields CDR1 PRHDT and CDR2 FYEKMQ (reference sequence). As DNA, the CDR3 is TGTGCCAGCAGCTCCAGGGTCGACGAGCAGTACTTC. Protein: CASSSRVDEQYF.

The genes are TRBV20-1 and TRBJ1-2; D remains ambiguous. The V end was cut by 5 bases, the J end by 7 bases, with 11 bases between. Germline V gives CDR1 DFQATT, CDR2 SNEGSKA (reference sequence). The CDR3 runs to 11 residues. CDR3 loop: CSAYPAGGYTF. The DNA for the CDR3 is TGCAGTGCTTACCCAGCTGGTGGCTACACCTTC.

This clone is a singleton in its sample. The chain joins TRBV5-4 to TRBJ2-5, with 9 positions matching TRBD1. Unmatched junction bases numbered 9, after V lost 3 bases and J lost 3 bases. This CDR3 comprises 16 residues. Germline CDR1 and CDR2: SGHNT and YYREEE (reference sequence). CDR3 loop: CASSSARRTGEETQYF. The CDR3, as DNA: TGTGCCAGCAGCTCCGCCCGTCGGACAGGGGAAGAGACCCAGTACTTC.

The rearrangement links TRBV25-1 to TRBJ2-7; perhaps TRBD2 as D (5 bases). Trimming removed 7 bases at V and 3 bases at J, with 19 bases between. Germline V lookup: CDR1 MGHDK, CDR2 SYGVNS. The CDR3 runs to 15 residues. The CDR3 here is CASTGGGSYVYEQYF. CDR3 nucleotides: TGTGCCAGCACCGGAGGTGGGTCTTACGTCTACGAGCAGTACTTC.

This chain links TRBV27 with TRBJ2-2; D gene unclear. The V and J ends lost 3 bases and 7 bases respectively, with 6 bases between them. CDR1 is MNHEY, CDR2 SMNVEV, per germline (reference sequence). The CDR3 length is 12 residues. DNA for the CDR3: TGTGCCAGCAGTTTCGGTTACGGGGAGCTGTTTTTT. The encoded protein is CASSFGYGELFF.

The chain employs TRBV5-6 and TRBJ2-1; 7 nucleotides match TRBD2. The CDR3 runs 13 residues. The junction had 11 bases not matched to a gene; V was cut back by 7 bases and J by 10 bases. Per the germline V gene, CDR1 is SGHDT and CDR2 is YYEEEE. The DNA of the CDR3 is TGTGCCAGCGAGAGGGAGGGGTCAGGCGAGCAGTTCTTC. Amino acids: CASEREGSGEQFF.

The rearrangement uses TRBV2 and TRBJ1-6; D remains unclear. The ends were cut back, 2 bases at V and 9 bases at J, with 14 bases in the middle. The CDR3 has 15 residues. The germline V gene encodes CDR1 SNHLY and CDR2 FYNNEI. The CDR3 protein is CASSESAATISPLHF. The DNA for the CDR3 is TGTGCCAGCAGTGAATCGGCAGCGACAATTTCACCCCTCCACTTT.

The genes are TRBV29-1 and TRBJ1-2, with 10 bases identical to TRBD1. With V trimmed by 8 bases and J by 7 bases, 19 bases remained unmatched. Germline loops: CDR1 SQVTM, CDR2 ANQGSEA. CDR3 length: 16 amino acids. CDR3 bases: TGCAGCCTCGATCCGACAGGGGGCGGAGGTGGCTTTGGCTACACCTTC. Translation gives CSLDPTGGGGGFGYTF.

The CDR3 reads CASSRVVDETQYF. The DNA of the CDR3 is TGTGCCAGTAGCAGGGTGGTAGATGAGACCCAGTACTTC. J is TRBJ2-5 and V is TRBV19; possible D gene TRBD1, 5 bases. Germline lookup yields CDR1 LNHDA and CDR2 SQIVND (reference sequence). This CDR3 region has 13 residues. Trimming shortened V by 6 bases and J by 5 bases, and 13 bases separated the two germline ends.

The chain employs TRBV29-1 and TRBJ2-5, with D possibly TRBD1 on 5 matching bases. CDR1 and CDR2 from the germline V gene are SQVTM and ANQGSEA. The length of the CDR3 is 14 residues. V lost 2 bases, J lost 2 bases, and 12 bases lay in between. The CDR3 loop is CSVEWADTQETQYF. CDR3 nucleotide sequence: TGCAGCGTTGAATGGGCGGACACACAAGAGACCCAGTACTTC.

The chain links TRBV19 to TRBJ1-1; D remains unclear. The V end was cut by 7 bases, the J end by 5 bases, with 20 bases between. The CDR3 spans 15 residues. The germline CDR1 and CDR2 sequences are LNHDA and SQIVND (reference sequence). CDR3 region: CASIDPWAVETEAFF. The DNA for the CDR3 is TGTGCCAGTATAGATCCTTGGGCTGTTGAGACTGAAGCTTTCTTT.

With regard to this clone: The same CDR3 arises from other DNA sequences in this sample as well. The J gene is TRBJ2-3, the V gene TRBV7-2, with D hard to call. This CDR3 is 12 amino acids long. Germline CDR1 reads SGHTA; CDR2 reads FQGNSA. Trimming took 8 bases from V and 0 from J, leaving 6 bases between them. The CDR3, as DNA: TGTGCCAGCTCATCTAGCACAGATACGCAGTATTTT. Protein: CASSSSTDTQYF.

V gene TRBV5-4 combines with J gene TRBJ1-4; D is unclear. Germline V gene lookup returns CDR1 SGHNT and CDR2 YYREEE (reference sequence). V was cut by 1 base and J by 8 bases, with 9 bases left in between. The CDR3 has 13 amino acids. CDR3: CASSLRIGEKLFF. The CDR3 DNA follows: TGTGCCAGCAGCTTGAGAATAGGAGAAAAACTGTTTTTT.

The chain carries TRBV5-4 and TRBJ1-3; 7 bases align to TRBD1. The CDR3 extends over 15 amino acids. Per the germline V gene, CDR1 is SGHNT and CDR2 is YYREEE (reference sequence). V lost 5 bases to trimming and J lost 0 bases; unmatched junction nucleotides: 5. CDR3 amino acids: CASREQGVSGNTIYF. Here the CDR3 DNA reads TGTGCCAGCAGAGAGCAGGGGGTCTCTGGAAACACCATATATTTT.

V gene TRBV27 combines with J gene TRBJ1-5, with D hard to call. Trimming stripped 5 bases from V and 2 bases from J, with 10 bases between. The CDR3 runs 14 residues. CDR1 and CDR2 (germline): MNHEY, SMNVEV (reference sequence). CDR3 region: CASSEVGRNQPQHF. The CDR3 coding sequence is TGTGCCAGCAGTGAAGTCGGGCGCAATCAGCCCCAGCATTTT.

J is TRBJ2-5 and V is TRBV7-2; 12 bases map to TRBD2. Germline V CDR1 and CDR2: SGHTA, FQGNSA. This CDR3 region has 17 residues. The trim removed 1 base at V and 4 bases at J, leaving 7 bases unmatched. CDR3 bases: TGTGCCAGCAGCTTAGGGGCTAGCGGGAGGGCGGGAGAGACCCAGTACTTC. Translated: CASSLGASGRAGETQYF.

V gene TRBV4-1 combines with J gene TRBJ1-1; D not certain. The length of the CDR3 is 16 residues. Deletions cut 5 bases from V and 1 base from J, with 17 bases between. Germline V CDR1 and CDR2: MGHRA, YSYEKL. CDR3 nucleotide sequence: TGCGCCAGCAGCTTCACGGGTAGAGGGCGGAACACTGAAGCTTTCTTT. It specifies CASSFTGRGRNTEAFF.